Ten or more counts support the clone carrying this TCR beta chain. The antigen is unknown. V lost 3 bases and J 4 bases, leaving 12 bases between the germline ends. In germline, CDR1 is LNHDA, CDR2 SQIVND (reference sequence). The CDR3 is 15 amino acids. This entry comes from a study of T cell repertoires in cytomegalovirus infection. As for the study in general: Signatures in public TCR beta sequences pointed to both CMV infection and matching HLA type.

TCRdb independently ran MiXCR on the reads; one entry per CDR3 protein. The sample yields nearly 650,000 distinct CDR3 sequences, roughly 24% seen once. Findings of the study overall: Cumulative public TCR beta family frequency identified carriers of CMV plus the relevant HLA. CMV-specific TCR beta clonotypes restricted by HLA-C dominated the ex vivo response.

V and J are TRBV19 and TRBJ2-2; TRBD2 is a possible D gene (5 bases). This TCR came from a human donor in good health (CMV status not recorded). Some clones in this sample may be carry-over from other donors' samples. Sequenced material: CD8+ T cells from PBMCs. In DNA, the CDR3 is TGTGCCAGTAGTATTCGGGAAGTTTTCACCGGGGAGCTGTTTTTT. Encoded protein: CASSIREVFTGELFF.